Described below is a single TCR beta chain sequence and its context. Its recognized antigen is unknown. No base quality values were provided; no much bigger clone lies one nucleotide off. The collaborating institutions used their own protocols to collect whole blood in K2EDTA tubes. Collaborator samples were shipped for TCRbeta analysis as frozen whole blood, isolated PBMCs, or DNA extracted from either sample type. This sample was included in a study of blood T cell repertoires in COVID-19 (dated by TCRdb to the early 2020s). The study in broad terms: Collaborator samples came from the United States, Italy and Spain and covered acute and convalescent phases of COVID-19. The material from the prospective study consisted of cDNA or gDNA derived from T cells, B-cell-depleted T cells, or PBMCs. Subjects who had been exposed to COVID-19, were actively infected with it, or had recovered from it provided the deeply sampled blood TCRbeta repertoires that made up the dataset. The repertoires were released in a freely available public database meant as a resource for research on the immune response to SARS-CoV-2. The samples were drawn from the first 160 participants of the ongoing ImmuneRACE study and from over a thousand subjects provided by 6 global collaborators. The sample metadata nearly always contained a de-identified subject ID, COVID-19 status, age in years and sex. HLA class I and class II types, where available, came from metadata supplied by the sample provider rather than from assay-based typing. What the work shows at the level of the full study, not this receptor alone: Clinical and demographic metadata were provided uncurated, with the amount varying by source and participant.

TCRbeta CDR3 regions were amplified from genomic DNA by means of the immunoSEQ Assay, a bias-controlled multiplex PCR. The study's own analysis went as follows. Nucleated cell counts per sample were estimated from amplification of reference gene primers within the assay. Sequence reads were collapsed and filtered to measure the absolute abundance of every unique TCRbeta CDR3 rearrangement. For each sample, productive Simpson clonality was calculated by taking the square root of Simpson's diversity index across productive rearrangements. TCRdb limited this immuneACCESS table to in-frame rearrangements with V and J called. A share of clones is missing; checked studies link under half to unresolved V genes, and the rest is unexplained. Clone size and V and J calls were adopted from that table, with D and trimming inferred from the DNA. Across this sample there are approximately 250,000 clones, with about four fifths seen only once. The top ten clonotypes cover under 4.5% of the sample.

The germline V gene gives CDR1 as KGHSH and CDR2 as LQKENI. Compared with germline, V lacks 5 bases and J lacks 2 bases; bases without a gene match: 9. The CDR3 spans 15 residues, from the cysteine through the phenylalanine. Only the CDR3 DNA is retained, 45 bases long and in frame from the first base. The specimen sequenced was peripheral blood. The sequence links TRBV18 to TRBJ2-7; a stretch of 7 junction bases matches TRBD1. This clonotype was obtained from a man aged 50-60 years with acute or convalescent COVID-19. The CDR3 has the sequence CASSVLQGSTYEQYF. In nucleotide form, the sequence is TGTGCCAGCTCAGTCCTACAGGGGTCGACCTACGAGCAGTACTTC.